What follows describes a single T cell receptor (beta chain). This clonotype appeared a few times. Its target antigen remains unknown. Qualities for individual bases were not recorded, and no much larger clone is one base off. The data were obtained in a study of identical twins' blood T cells (dated by TCRdb to the early 2010s). In terms of the full investigation: The approximately 12 libraries, six for the alpha chain and six for the beta chain, together yielded 49 million or so Illumina reads. To assess how genetics influences repertoire formation, the study used next-generation sequencing to compare the TCR alpha and beta chain repertoires of three pairs of monozygous twins. Overall results and qualifications from the work: Because the twins were reared together, environmental influences could not be ruled out as the explanation for twin similarity. V gene usage, even among non-selected out-of-frame TCRbeta clonotypes, was reported to be markedly more similar within twin pairs than between unrelated donors. The number of CDR3 clonotypes shared between two donors was mainly determined by the product of the cloneset sizes of the two donors, and no clear deviation from this trend was shown by twins. The study stated that the proposed role of the TCRalpha J segment in MHC recognition during thymic selection needs to be validated by independent studies. Among the most abundant TCRbeta clonotypes, every donor shared more CDR3 sequences with her own twin than with unrelated donors.

Reading from cysteine to phenylalanine, the CDR3 counts 13 amino acids. Just the 39-base CDR3 DNA is kept, in frame starting at base 1. V loses 4 bases of germline sequence and J loses 6 bases, and the interval between the two ends is 10 bases. Library generation was performed with 5' RACE. These reads were obtained on an Illumina Genome Analyzer IIx. The RNA-based TCR cDNA libraries were made using a previously described protocol that was modified in several ways. To prevent cross-contamination, sample-specific barcodes were introduced on both ends of each TCR cDNA library during cDNA synthesis and amplification. In the paper's pipeline: Each library contained about 2 to 3.6 million CDR3-containing reads, and somewhere between about 95,000 and nearly 500,000 clonotypes were identified for each individual. Reads carrying improper barcode index combinations were removed, after which the MiTCR software was used to build a cloneset for each library. While assembling CDR3 clonotypes, MiTCR filtered or rescued low-quality reads and corrected PCR and sequencing errors. Artificial out-of-frame clonotypes were mapped to in-frame sequences, with one indel allowed in the CDR3, and then removed. V and J gene usage similarity between donors was measured as Jensen-Shannon divergence divided by mean entropy. TCRdb cleaned the public reads at Q25 with fastp, built clones with MiXCR and kept in-frame beta chains. Each entry is one CDR3 protein sequence, shown with its most common DNA and genes. The V and J calls here are based on TCRdb, not the publication. The sample contains 350,000 to 400,000 distinct CDR3 sequences, 25% to 35% of them found a single time. In total, the top ten clones hold more than 5.5% of the sample.

Six healthy women forming three monozygous twin pairs were used as donors. All three twin pairs had been raised together and were thought likely to have encountered the same vaccines and infectious agents. TCR cDNA libraries were prepared from RNA that was isolated from peripheral blood mononuclear cells. Sequencing was carried out using PBMCs. Recombination connected TRBV12-3 or TRBV12-4 to TRBJ2-4, with the D gene call left open. The receptor comes from a woman aged 18-50 years in good health. The CDR3 in this case is CASSWRLGNIQYF. DNA sequence: TGTGCCAGCAGTTGGCGCCTGGGAAACATTCAGTACTTC.